This TCR beta chain was profiled in a study of spatial heterogeneity in lung cancer. The study's findings and limits: Tumor mutation count correlated with how many alpha and beta TCRs expanded intratumorally.

TCRdb called the 5' RACE reads again in MiXCR, with one record for every CDR3 protein. The sample includes around 100,000 distinct CDR3 sequences, 3.5% to 5% of them seen just once. Germline V CDR1 and CDR2: LGHNA, YNFKEQ. Trimming shortened V by 4 bases and J by 3 bases, and 16 bases separated the two germline ends. This CDR3 region has 16 residues. Documented time point: sample taken at primary tumor resection. The sample holds many counts of this clonotype. Its cognate antigen is unknown. This receptor was obtained from a male donor with early-stage non-small cell lung cancer. This material consisted of lung tumor tissue, taken at surgery. The chain is built from TRBV4-2 and TRBJ2-1; TRBD2 is a possible D gene (6 bases). In DNA form, the CDR3 reads TGTGCCAGCAGCCCCAGGGCCCCGGGAGACTACAATGAGCAGTTCTTC. This translates into CASSPRAPGDYNEQFF.